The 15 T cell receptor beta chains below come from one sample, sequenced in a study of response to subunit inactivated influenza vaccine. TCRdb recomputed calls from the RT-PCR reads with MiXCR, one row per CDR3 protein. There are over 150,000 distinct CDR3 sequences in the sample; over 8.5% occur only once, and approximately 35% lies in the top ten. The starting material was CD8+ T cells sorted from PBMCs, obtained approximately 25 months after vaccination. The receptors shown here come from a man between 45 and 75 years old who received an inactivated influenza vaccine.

The CDR3 loop reads CASSVFSGNTIYF. CDR3 sequence (DNA): TGTGCCAGCAGCGTTTTCTCTGGAAACACCATATATTTT. The V gene is TRBV11-2, the J gene TRBJ1-3; D unclear. V lost 5 bases and J lost 0, with 5 bases in between. Looked up from germline, CDR1 is SGHAT and CDR2 is FQNNGV. This CDR3 comprises 13 residues.

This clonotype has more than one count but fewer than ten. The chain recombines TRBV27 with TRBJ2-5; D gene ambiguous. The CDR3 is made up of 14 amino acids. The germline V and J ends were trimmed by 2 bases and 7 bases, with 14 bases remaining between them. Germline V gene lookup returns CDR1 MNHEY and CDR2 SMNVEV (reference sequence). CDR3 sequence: CASSLTLGLTTQYF. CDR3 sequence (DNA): TGTGCCAGCAGTTTAACTTTGGGTCTGACGACCCAGTACTTC.

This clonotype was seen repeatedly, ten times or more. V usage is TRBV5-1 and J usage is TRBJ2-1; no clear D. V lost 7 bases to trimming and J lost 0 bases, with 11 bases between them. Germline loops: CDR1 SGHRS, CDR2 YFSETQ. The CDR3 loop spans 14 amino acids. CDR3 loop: CASGDSTSYNEQFF. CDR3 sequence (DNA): TGCGCCAGCGGCGACTCTACCTCCTACAATGAGCAGTTCTTC.

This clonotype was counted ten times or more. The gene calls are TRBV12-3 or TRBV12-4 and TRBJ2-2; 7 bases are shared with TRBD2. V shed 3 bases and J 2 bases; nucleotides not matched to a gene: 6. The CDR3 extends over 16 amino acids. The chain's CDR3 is CASSFLAELNTGELFF. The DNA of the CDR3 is TGTGCCAGCAGTTTTCTAGCGGAGCTCAACACCGGGGAGCTGTTTTTT.

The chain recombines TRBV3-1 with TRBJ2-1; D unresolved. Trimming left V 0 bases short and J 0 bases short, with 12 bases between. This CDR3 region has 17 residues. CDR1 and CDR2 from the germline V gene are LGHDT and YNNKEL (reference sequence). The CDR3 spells CASSQDDRTSSYNEQFF. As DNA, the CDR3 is TGTGCCAGCAGCCAAGATGACCGGACGAGCTCCTACAATGAGCAGTTCTTC.

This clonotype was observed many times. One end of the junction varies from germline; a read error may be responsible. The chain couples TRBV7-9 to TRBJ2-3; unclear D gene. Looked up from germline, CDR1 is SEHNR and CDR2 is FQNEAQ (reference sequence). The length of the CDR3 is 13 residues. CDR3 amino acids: CAGSRSNSDTQYF. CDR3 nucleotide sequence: TGTGCCGGCAGCCGGTCTAATTCAGATACGCAGTATTTT.

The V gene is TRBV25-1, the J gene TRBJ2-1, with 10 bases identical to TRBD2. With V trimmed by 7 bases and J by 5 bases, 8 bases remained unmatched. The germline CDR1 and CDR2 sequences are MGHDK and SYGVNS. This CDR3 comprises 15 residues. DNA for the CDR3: TGTGCCAGCAAATCACCCCTAGCGGGGGACAATGAGCAGTTCTTC. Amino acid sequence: CASKSPLAGDNEQFF.

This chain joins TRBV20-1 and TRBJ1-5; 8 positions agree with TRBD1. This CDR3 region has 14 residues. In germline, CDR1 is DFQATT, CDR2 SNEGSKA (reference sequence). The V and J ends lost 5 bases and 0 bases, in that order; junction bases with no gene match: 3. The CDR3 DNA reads TGCAGTGCTTCGGACAGGGATAGCAATCAGCCCCAGCATTTT. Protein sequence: CSASDRDSNQPQHF.

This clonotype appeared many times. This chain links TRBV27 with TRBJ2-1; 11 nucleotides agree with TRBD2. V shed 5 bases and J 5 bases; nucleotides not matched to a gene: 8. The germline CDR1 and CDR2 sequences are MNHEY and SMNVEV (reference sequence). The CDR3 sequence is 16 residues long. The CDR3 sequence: CASSAAGLAAHNEQFF. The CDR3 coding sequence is TGTGCCAGCAGTGCCGCGGGACTAGCGGCTCACAATGAGCAGTTCTTC.

As DNA, the CDR3 is TGCAGCGTTTGGACAGGGGGTTCCTACGAGCAGTACTTC. Translation: CSVWTGGSYEQYF. V is TRBV29-1 and J is TRBJ2-7, with 10 bases matching TRBD1. CDR3 size: 13 residues. Germline loops: CDR1 SQVTM, CDR2 ANQGSEA. The J segment lost 1 base and the V segment lost 5 bases, leaving 2 bases of the junction unmatched.

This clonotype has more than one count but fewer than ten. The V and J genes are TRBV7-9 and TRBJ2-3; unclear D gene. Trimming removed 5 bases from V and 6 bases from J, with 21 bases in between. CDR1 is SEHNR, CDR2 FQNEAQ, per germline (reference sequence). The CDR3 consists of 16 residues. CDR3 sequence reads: CASSPFGEANEDTQYF. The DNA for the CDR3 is TGTGCCAGCAGCCCGTTCGGAGAGGCCAACGAGGATACGCAGTATTTT.

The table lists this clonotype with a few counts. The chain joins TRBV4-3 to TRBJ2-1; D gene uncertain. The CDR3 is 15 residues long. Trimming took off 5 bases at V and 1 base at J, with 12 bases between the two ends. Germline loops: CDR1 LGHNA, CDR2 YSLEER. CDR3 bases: TGCGCCAGCAGCTCAGAGGACGGATCCTACAATGAGCAGTTCTTC. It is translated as CASSSEDGSYNEQFF.

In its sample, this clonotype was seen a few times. CDR3 sequence (DNA): TGTGCCTGGAGGGACGACTCCTACGAGCAGTACTTC. It specifies CAWRDDSYEQYF. The V and J genes are TRBV30 and TRBJ2-7; D call uncertain. The CDR3 length is 12 residues. Germline CDR1 reads GTSNPN; CDR2 reads SVGIG (reference sequence). V lost 3 bases, J lost 0 bases, and 6 bases lay in between.

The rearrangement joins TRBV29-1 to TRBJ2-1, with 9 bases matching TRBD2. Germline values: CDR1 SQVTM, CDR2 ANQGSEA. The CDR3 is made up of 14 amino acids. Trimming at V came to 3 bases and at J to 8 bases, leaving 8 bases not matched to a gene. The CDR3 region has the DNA TGCAGCGTTGATGGTAGCGGGAGTTATCATGAGCAGTTCTTC. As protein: CSVDGSGSYHEQFF.

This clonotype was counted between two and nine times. Here the CDR3 reads CASSELGYQNEQFF. The CDR3 DNA sequence: TGTGCCAGCAGTGAACTTGGCTACCAGAATGAGCAGTTCTTC. The J gene is TRBJ2-1, the V gene TRBV25-1; D uncertain. The V end was cut by 2 bases, the J end by 7 bases, with 12 bases between. The CDR3 is 14 residues long. Per the germline V gene, CDR1 is MGHDK and CDR2 is SYGVNS.